This TCR beta chain comes out of a study of regulatory and conventional T cells in RAG deficiency. Method: immunoSEQ multiplex PCR; TCRdb's copy keeps in-frame clones and lacks some. Of roughly 10,000 clones listed, 90% to 95% are singletons. Germline CDR1 SGHDN, CDR2 FVKESK. J gave up 5 bases and V 2 bases, and 8 bases lay outside the gene matches. This CDR3 region has 15 residues. Broader study findings: Shannon entropy fell and Simpson indices rose in RAG-deficient patients. Shorter CDR3s in all patient subsets; >75% Treg-Tconv overlap in Omenn.

Conventional CD4+ T cells were sorted from blood as CD25-low CD127-high cells. As concerns this clone: The antigen is undetermined.

The gene calls are TRBV14 and TRBJ2-5, with 7 bases that match TRBD2. The clonotype originates from a human donor with RAG deficiency presenting as severe combined immunodeficiency. The sequenced sample consisted of CD4+ effector T cells sorted from blood. CDR3 protein: CASSQFSGGGETQYF. In DNA form, the CDR3 reads TGTGCCAGCAGCCAATTTTCGGGGGGAGGCGAGACCCAGTACTTC.